The 15 T cell receptor beta chains below were found in one sample sequenced in a study of technical replicates of blood from a handful of donors. Sequencing used immunoSEQ multiplex PCR; TCRdb keeps in-frame clones, though not all of them. This sample has 56,000 or so clones, with 90% to 95% found just once. Sequenced material: PBMCs. The source is a human donor in good health. Some clones in this sample may be carry-over from other donors' samples.

The chain employs TRBV4-2 and TRBJ2-5; 8 bases line up with TRBD1. CDR1 and CDR2 (germline): LGHNA, YNFKEQ. The CDR3 sequence is 15 residues long. The junction had 2 bases not matched to a gene; V was cut back by 1 base and J by 1 base. DNA for the CDR3: TGTGCCAGCAGCCAAGGGACAGGGAGCCAAGAGACCCAGTACTTC. This sequence encodes CASSQGTGSQETQYF.

This clone has a single count. V usage is TRBV5-4 and J usage is TRBJ1-1; no clear D gene. Deletions cut 1 base from V and 2 bases from J, with 9 bases between. Per the germline V gene, CDR1 is SGHNT and CDR2 is YYREEE (reference sequence). This CDR3 has 14 residues. This chain's CDR3 is CASSLTVENTEAFF. CDR3 DNA: TGTGCCAGCAGCTTGACGGTTGAAAACACTGAAGCTTTCTTT. Drawing the rest from reference TRBV5-4 and TRBJ1-1, the complete variable domain is ETGVTQSPTHLIKTRGQQVTLRCSSQSGHNTVSWYQQALGQGPQFIFQYYREEENGRGNFPPRFSGLQFPNYSSELNVNALELDDSALYLCASSLTVENTEAFFGQGTRLTVV.

This clone has just one count. V and J are TRBV11-2 and TRBJ2-2; 8 bases are a match to TRBD2. The CDR3 is 15 amino acids. CDR1 is SGHAT and CDR2 is FQNNGV in the germline V gene. The J segment lost 4 bases and the V segment lost 3 bases, leaving 4 bases of the junction unmatched. The CDR3 DNA is TGTGCCAGCAGCTTGGCGGGGGGTGTCACCGGGGAGCTGTTTTTT. This codes for CASSLAGGVTGELFF.

V and J are TRBV19 and TRBJ1-1; the D gene is possibly TRBD1 (5 bases). Germline values: CDR1 LNHDA, CDR2 SQIVND (reference sequence). Deletions cut 8 bases from V and 1 base from J, with 11 bases between. The CDR3 is 13 residues long. CDR3 region: CASGVQENTEAFF. CDR3 nucleotide sequence: TGTGCCAGTGGGGTACAGGAGAACACTGAAGCTTTCTTT.

This chain connects TRBV7-6 to TRBJ1-1, with D perhaps TRBD1 (6 bases). The germline V gene has CDR1 SGHVS and CDR2 FNYEAQ. V gave up 5 bases and J gave up 0 bases, with 16 bases separating them. The CDR3 is 16 residues long. The CDR3 DNA reads TGTGCCAGCAGCCTCCGACAGGCGTCCATGAACACTGAAGCTTTCTTT. It is translated as CASSLRQASMNTEAFF.

The rearrangement uses TRBV4-1 and TRBJ1-2; D is possibly TRBD1 (5 bases). Germline V CDR1 and CDR2: MGHRA, YSYEKL. Trimming took 0 bases from V and 4 from J, leaving 9 bases between them. CDR3 length: 14 residues. The CDR3 sequence is CASSQDQGTYGYTF. For the CDR3, the DNA is TGCGCCAGCAGCCAAGATCAGGGTACCTATGGCTACACCTTC.

This chain connects TRBV7-9 to TRBJ2-1; 7 bases map to TRBD2. V shed 9 bases, J shed 8 bases, and the junction held 13 bases outside the gene matches. Germline CDR1 reads SEHNR; CDR2 reads FQNEAQ (reference sequence). The CDR3 covers 14 residues. The CDR3 DNA follows: TGTGCCAGTCCTGGGGGGGGTAGGTCTGATGAGCAGTTCTTC. It specifies CASPGGGRSDEQFF.

The V and J genes are TRBV19 and TRBJ2-2; D might be TRBD1 (5 bases). The CDR3 sequence is 14 residues long. Looked up from germline, CDR1 is LNHDA and CDR2 is SQIVND (reference sequence). Trimming took off 8 bases at V and 6 bases at J, with 16 bases between the two ends. CDR3 DNA sequence: TGTGCCAGTGGGGCCAGGTCAGGTCCCGGGGAGCTGTTTTTT. The encoded protein is CASGARSGPGELFF.

This clone is a singleton in its sample. V and J are TRBV19 and TRBJ1-1, with TRBD1 identical over 9 bases. The CDR3 has 14 residues. The trim removed 4 bases at V and 5 bases at J, leaving 5 bases unmatched. CDR1 and CDR2 from the germline V gene are LNHDA and SQIVND (reference sequence). The CDR3 protein is CASSTGTGWTEAFF. Written as DNA, the CDR3 is TGTGCCAGTAGTACCGGGACAGGGTGGACTGAAGCTTTCTTT.

The chain employs TRBV5-4 and TRBJ2-2; TRBD2 is a possible D gene (6 bases). Looked up from germline, CDR1 is SGHNT and CDR2 is YYREEE (reference sequence). V was trimmed by 4 bases and J by 4 bases, leaving 23 bases between them. This CDR3 has 18 residues. This chain's CDR3 is CASSPRGVGGLTTGELFF. The CDR3 nucleotides are TGTGCCAGCAGCCCGCGAGGGGTCGGGGGTCTTACCACCGGGGAGCTGTTTTTT.

The CDR3 protein is CAWSGTGGHEQFF. The CDR3 DNA follows: TGTGCCTGGAGTGGGACAGGGGGGCATGAGCAGTTCTTC. J is TRBJ2-1 and V is TRBV30; 10 positions agree with TRBD1. This CDR3 contains 13 residues. The V gene's germline CDR1 is GTSNPN and CDR2 SVGIG (reference sequence). After removal of 1 base from V and 8 bases from J, the junction contained 2 bases not matched to a gene.

The chain recombines TRBV7-9 with TRBJ1-1; a possible D gene is TRBD1 (5 bases). V lost 7 bases to trimming and J lost 5 bases, with 17 bases between them. The CDR3 runs 14 residues. Germline CDR1 reads SEHNR; CDR2 reads FQNEAQ (reference sequence). CDR3 loop: CASTGGRVGTEAFF. DNA of the CDR3: TGTGCCAGCACCGGCGGCAGGGTGGGGACTGAAGCTTTCTTT.

The CDR3 region is CASSSRGISYNEQFF. CDR3 DNA sequence: TGTGCCAGTAGCTCACGCGGAATCTCCTACAATGAGCAGTTCTTC. The chain carries TRBV19 and TRBJ2-1; D is unclear. CDR3 length: 15 amino acids. Germline V CDR1 and CDR2: LNHDA, SQIVND (reference sequence). V was clipped by 6 bases and J by 0 bases, with 12 bases between them.

This chain connects TRBV21-1 to TRBJ1-1; no DNA check was done on the table's D call, TRBD1. TRBV21-1 is given as a pseudogene. This CDR3 region has 18 residues. The DNA for the CDR3 is TGTGCCAGCAGCAAAGTTTCGCAGGGTATATTCGGGAACACTGAAGCTTTCTTT. It specifies CASSKVSQGIFGNTEAFF.

This chain joins TRBV9 and TRBJ2-1; TRBD2 matches at 11 bases. Germline lookup yields CDR1 SGDLS and CDR2 YYNGEE. With V trimmed by 2 bases and J by 8 bases, 6 bases remained unmatched. The CDR3 runs 15 residues. The chain's CDR3 is CASSVLAGGRHEQFF. CDR3 sequence (DNA): TGTGCCAGCAGCGTTCTAGCGGGGGGTCGACATGAGCAGTTCTTC.